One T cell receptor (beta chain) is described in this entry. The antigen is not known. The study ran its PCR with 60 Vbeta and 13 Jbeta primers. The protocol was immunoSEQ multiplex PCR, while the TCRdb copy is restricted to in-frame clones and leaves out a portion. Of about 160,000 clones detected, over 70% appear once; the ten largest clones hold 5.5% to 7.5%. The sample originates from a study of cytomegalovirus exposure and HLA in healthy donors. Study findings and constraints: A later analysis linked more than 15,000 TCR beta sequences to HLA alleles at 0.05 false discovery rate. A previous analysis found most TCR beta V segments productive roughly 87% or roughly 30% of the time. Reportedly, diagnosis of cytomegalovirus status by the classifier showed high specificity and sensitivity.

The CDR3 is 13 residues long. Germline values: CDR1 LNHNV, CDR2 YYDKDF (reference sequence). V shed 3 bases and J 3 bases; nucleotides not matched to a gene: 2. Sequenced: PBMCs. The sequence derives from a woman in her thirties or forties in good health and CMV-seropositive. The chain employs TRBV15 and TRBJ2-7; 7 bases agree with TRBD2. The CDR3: CATSRRGIYEQYF. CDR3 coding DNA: TGTGCCACCAGCAGGCGGGGGATCTACGAGCAGTACTTC.